This TCR beta chain was observed in a study of graft-versus-host responses after intestinal transplantation. Study details: Every transplant recipient was induced with anti-thymocyte globulin, then maintained on tacrolimus and steroids for approximately three years.

Some clones are missing from TCRdb's copy, which holds only in-frame ones; the method was immunoSEQ multiplex PCR. The profile shows around 84,000 clones, roughly 87% of them singletons. As for this clone: Its specificity is not known.

Germline CDR1 and CDR2: SGHRS and YFSETQ. Trimming took 0 bases from V and 1 from J, leaving 10 bases between them. The length of the CDR3 is 16 residues. Study-wide findings and caveats: Individuals carrying graft-donor T cell macrochimerism showed high graft-versus-host to host-versus-graft clonal ratios in allografts. Peak circulating GvH clone levels were associated with early post-transplant HvG declines. GvH clones were found in recipient marrow; some appeared first in ileum or blood.

The sample was unstimulated CD8+ T cells sorted from spleen or lymph node cells, taken before intestinal transplant. The TCR sequence derives from a human donor who received an intestinal transplant. The chain has TRBV5-1 and TRBJ1-4, with D uncertain. The DNA for the CDR3 is TGCGCCAGCAGCTTGGATTGGCTCGGAACTAATGAAAAACTGTTTTTT. This translates into CASSLDWLGTNEKLFF.